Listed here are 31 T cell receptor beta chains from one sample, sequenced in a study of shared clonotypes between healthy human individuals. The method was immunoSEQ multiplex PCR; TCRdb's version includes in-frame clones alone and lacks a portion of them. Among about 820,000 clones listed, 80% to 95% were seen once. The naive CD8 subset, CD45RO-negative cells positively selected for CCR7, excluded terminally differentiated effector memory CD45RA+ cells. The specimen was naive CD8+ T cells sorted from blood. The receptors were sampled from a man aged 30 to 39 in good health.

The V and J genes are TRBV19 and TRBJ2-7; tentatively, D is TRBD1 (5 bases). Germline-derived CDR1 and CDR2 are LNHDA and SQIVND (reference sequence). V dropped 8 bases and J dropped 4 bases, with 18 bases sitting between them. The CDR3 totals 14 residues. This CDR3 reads CASAVSGMAYEQYF. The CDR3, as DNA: TGTGCCAGTGCCGTTTCAGGGATGGCTTACGAGCAGTACTTC.

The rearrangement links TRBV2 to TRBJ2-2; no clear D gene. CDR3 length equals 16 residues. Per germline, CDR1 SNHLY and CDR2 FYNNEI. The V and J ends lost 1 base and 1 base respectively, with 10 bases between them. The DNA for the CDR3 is TGTGCCAGCAGTGAAGGGGTAGCACTGAACACCGGGGAGCTGTTTTTT. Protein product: CASSEGVALNTGELFF.

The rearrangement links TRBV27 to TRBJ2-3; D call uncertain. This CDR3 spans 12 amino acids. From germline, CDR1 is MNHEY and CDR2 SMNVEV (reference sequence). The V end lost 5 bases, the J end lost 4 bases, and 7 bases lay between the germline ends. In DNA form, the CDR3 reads TGTGCCAGCAGTCAAATATCAGATACGCAGTATTTT. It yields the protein CASSQISDTQYF.

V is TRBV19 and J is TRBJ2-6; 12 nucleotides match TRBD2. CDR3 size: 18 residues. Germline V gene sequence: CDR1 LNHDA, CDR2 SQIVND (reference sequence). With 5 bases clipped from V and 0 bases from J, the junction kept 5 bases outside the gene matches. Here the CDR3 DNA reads TGTGCCAGTAGTCCCGGACTAGCGGGAAGCTCTGGGGCCAACGTCCTGACTTTC. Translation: CASSPGLAGSSGANVLTF. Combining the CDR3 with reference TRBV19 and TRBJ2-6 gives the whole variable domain DGGITQSPKYLFRKEGQNVTLSCEQNLNHDAMYWYRQDPGQGLRLIYYSQIVNDFQKGDIAEGYSVSREKKESFPLTVTSAQKNPTAFYLCASSPGLAGSSGANVLTFGAGSRLTVL.

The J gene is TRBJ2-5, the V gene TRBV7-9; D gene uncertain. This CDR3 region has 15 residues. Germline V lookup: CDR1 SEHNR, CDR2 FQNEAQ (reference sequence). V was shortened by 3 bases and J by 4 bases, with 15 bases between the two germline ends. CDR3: CASSLVPNVGETQYF. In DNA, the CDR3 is TGTGCCAGCAGCTTGGTCCCGAATGTGGGAGAGACCCAGTACTTC.

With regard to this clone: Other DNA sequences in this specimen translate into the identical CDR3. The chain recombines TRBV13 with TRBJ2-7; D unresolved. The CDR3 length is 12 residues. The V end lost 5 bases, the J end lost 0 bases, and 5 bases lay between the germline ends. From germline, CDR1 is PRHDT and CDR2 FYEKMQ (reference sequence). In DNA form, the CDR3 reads TGTGCCAGCAGCCTGAGCTCCTACGAGCAGTACTTC. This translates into CASSLSSYEQYF.

CDR3 sequence reads: CASSAGPSSGNTIYF. For the CDR3, the DNA is TGTGCCAGCAGCGCCGGACCAAGCTCTGGAAACACCATATATTTT. The gene calls are TRBV13 and TRBJ1-3; no firm D call. The CDR3 is made up of 15 amino acids. Germline CDR1 is PRHDT and CDR2 is FYEKMQ (reference sequence). V lost 5 bases, J lost 0 bases, and 11 bases lay in between.

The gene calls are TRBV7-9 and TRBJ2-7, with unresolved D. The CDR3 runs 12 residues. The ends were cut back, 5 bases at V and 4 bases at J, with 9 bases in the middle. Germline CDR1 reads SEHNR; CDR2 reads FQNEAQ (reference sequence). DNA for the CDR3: TGTGCCAGCAGCCCCCACATGTACGAGCAGTACTTC. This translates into CASSPHMYEQYF.

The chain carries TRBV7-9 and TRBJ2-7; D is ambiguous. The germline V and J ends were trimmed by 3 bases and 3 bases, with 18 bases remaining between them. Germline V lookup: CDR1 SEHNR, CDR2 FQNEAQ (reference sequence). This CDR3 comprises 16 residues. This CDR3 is CASSFPVGVGFYEQYF. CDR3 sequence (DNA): TGTGCCAGCAGCTTTCCGGTCGGCGTAGGGTTCTACGAGCAGTACTTC.

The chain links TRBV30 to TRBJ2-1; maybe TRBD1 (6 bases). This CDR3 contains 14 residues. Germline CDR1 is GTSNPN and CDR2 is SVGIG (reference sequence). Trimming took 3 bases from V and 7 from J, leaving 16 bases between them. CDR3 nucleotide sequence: TGTGCCTGGAGAGAAACAGGGTTAGCGAATGAGCAGTTCTTC. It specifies CAWRETGLANEQFF.

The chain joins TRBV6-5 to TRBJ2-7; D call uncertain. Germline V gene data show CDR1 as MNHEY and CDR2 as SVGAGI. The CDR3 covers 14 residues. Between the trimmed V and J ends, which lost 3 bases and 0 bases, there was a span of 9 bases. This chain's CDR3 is CASSYLRASYEQYF. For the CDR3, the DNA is TGTGCCAGCAGTTATCTTCGCGCCTCCTACGAGCAGTACTTC.

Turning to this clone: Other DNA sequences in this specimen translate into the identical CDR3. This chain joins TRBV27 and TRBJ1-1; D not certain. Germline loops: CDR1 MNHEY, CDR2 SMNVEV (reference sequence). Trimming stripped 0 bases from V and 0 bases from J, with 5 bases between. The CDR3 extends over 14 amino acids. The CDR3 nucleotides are TGTGCCAGCAGTTTATCTCTGATGAACACTGAAGCTTTCTTT. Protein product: CASSLSLMNTEAFF.

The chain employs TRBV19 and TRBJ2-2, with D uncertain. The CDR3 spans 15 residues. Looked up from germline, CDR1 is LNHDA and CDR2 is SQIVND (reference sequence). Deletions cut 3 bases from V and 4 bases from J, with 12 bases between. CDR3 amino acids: CASSMAGVSTGELFF. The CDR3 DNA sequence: TGTGCCAGTAGTATGGCCGGAGTCAGCACCGGGGAGCTGTTTTTT.

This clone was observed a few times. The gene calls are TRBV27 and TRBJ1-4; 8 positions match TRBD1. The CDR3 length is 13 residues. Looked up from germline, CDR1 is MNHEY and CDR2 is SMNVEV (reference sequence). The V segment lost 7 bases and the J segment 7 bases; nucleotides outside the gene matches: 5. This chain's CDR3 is CASTQGASEKLFF. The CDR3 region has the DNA TGTGCCAGCACCCAGGGGGCTAGTGAAAAACTGTTTTTT.

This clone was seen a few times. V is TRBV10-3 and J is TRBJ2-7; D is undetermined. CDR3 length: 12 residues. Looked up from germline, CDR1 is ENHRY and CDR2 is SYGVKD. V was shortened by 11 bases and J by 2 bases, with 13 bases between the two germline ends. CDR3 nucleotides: TGTGCCGCAGGCACAAAGGCCTACGAGCAGTACTTC. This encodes CAAGTKAYEQYF.

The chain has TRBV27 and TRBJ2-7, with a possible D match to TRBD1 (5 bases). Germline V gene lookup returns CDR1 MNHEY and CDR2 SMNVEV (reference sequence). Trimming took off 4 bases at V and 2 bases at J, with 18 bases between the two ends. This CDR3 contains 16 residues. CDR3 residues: CASSSQTVISAYEQYF. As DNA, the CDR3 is TGTGCCAGCAGTTCACAGACAGTTATAAGTGCCTACGAGCAGTACTTC.

CDR3 residues: CASSEAGAPVRTGELFF. The CDR3, as DNA: TGTGCCAGCAGTGAGGCAGGGGCCCCTGTTAGGACCGGGGAGCTGTTTTTT. The V gene is TRBV2, the J gene TRBJ2-2; D might be TRBD1 (6 bases). Trimming shortened V by 3 bases and J by 5 bases, and 19 bases separated the two germline ends. The CDR3 runs to 17 residues. The germline V gene encodes CDR1 SNHLY and CDR2 FYNNEI.

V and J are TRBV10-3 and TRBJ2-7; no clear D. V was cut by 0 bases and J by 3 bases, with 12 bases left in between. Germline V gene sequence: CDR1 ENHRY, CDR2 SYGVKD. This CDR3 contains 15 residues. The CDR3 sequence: CAISESVMAVYEQYF. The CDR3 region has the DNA TGTGCCATCAGTGAGTCGGTTATGGCAGTCTACGAGCAGTACTTC.

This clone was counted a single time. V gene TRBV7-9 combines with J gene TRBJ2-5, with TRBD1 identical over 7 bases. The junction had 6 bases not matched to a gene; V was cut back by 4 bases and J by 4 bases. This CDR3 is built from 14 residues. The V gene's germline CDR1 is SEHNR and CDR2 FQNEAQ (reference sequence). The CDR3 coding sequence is TGTGCCAGCAGCTCTCCGACAGGGCGAGAGACCCAGTACTTC. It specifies CASSSPTGRETQYF. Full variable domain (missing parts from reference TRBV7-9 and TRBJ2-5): DTGVSQNPRHKITKRGQNVTFRCDPISEHNRLYWYRQTLGQGPEFLTYFQNEAQLEKSRLLSDRFSAERPKGSFSTLEIQRTEQGDSAMYLCASSSPTGRETQYFGPGTRLLVL.

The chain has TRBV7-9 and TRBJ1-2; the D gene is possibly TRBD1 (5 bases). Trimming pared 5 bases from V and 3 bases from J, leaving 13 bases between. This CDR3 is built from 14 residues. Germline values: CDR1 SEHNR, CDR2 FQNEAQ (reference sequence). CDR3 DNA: TGTGCCAGCAGCGATGACAGCAGATACTATGGCTACACCTTC. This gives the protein CASSDDSRYYGYTF.

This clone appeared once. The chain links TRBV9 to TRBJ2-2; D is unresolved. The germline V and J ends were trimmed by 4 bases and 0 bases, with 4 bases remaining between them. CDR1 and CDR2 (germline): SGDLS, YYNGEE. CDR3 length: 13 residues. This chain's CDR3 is CASSPTNTGELFF. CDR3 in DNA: TGTGCCAGCAGCCCCACGAACACCGGGGAGCTGTTTTTT.

CDR3 DNA sequence: TGTGCCAGCAGTTCCTACCGAGGGGAGGGTGAGCAGTTCTTC. Translating it yields CASSSYRGEGEQFF. The chain joins TRBV27 to TRBJ2-1; 7 nucleotides agree with TRBD2. Germline V CDR1 and CDR2: MNHEY, SMNVEV (reference sequence). CDR3 length: 14 amino acids. V was pared by 4 bases and J by 9 bases, with 9 bases of the junction left unmatched.

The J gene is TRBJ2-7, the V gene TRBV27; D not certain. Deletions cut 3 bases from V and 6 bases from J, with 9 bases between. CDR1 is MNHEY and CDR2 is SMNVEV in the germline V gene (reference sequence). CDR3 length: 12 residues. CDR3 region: CASSFISAEQYF. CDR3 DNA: TGTGCCAGCAGTTTTATTAGTGCCGAGCAGTACTTC.

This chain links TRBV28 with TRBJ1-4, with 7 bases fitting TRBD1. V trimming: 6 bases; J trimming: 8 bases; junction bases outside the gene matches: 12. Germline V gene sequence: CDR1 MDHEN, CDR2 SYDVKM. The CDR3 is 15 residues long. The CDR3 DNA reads TGTGCCAGCAGCCCAACAGGGGTGGCGGACGAAAAACTGTTTTTT. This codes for CASSPTGVADEKLFF.

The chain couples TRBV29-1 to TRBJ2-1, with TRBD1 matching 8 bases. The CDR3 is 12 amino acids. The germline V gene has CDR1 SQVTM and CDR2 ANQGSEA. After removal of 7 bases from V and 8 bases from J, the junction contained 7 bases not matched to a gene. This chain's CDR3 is CSADQGAYEQFF. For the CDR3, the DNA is TGCAGCGCGGATCAGGGGGCTTATGAGCAGTTCTTC.

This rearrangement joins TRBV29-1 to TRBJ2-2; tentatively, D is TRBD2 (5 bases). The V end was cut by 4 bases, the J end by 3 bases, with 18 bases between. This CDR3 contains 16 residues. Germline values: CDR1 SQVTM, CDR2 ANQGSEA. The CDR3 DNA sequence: TGCAGCGTTGGGATTAAGGAAGGACTGGACACCGGGGAGCTGTTTTTT. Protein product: CSVGIKEGLDTGELFF.

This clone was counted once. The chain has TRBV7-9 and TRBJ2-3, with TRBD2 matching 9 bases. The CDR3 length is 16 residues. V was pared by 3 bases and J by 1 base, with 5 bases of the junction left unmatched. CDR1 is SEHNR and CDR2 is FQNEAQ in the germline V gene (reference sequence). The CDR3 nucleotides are TGTGCCAGCAGCTTCCCGACTAGCGGACGCACAGATACGCAGTATTTT. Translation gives CASSFPTSGRTDTQYF.

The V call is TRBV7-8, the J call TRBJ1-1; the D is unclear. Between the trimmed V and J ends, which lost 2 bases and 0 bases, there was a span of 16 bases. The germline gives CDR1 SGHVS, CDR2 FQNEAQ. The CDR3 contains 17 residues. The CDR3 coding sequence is TGTGCCAGCAGCTTACCGAAGGACGGTCTCATGAACACTGAAGCTTTCTTT. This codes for CASSLPKDGLMNTEAFF.

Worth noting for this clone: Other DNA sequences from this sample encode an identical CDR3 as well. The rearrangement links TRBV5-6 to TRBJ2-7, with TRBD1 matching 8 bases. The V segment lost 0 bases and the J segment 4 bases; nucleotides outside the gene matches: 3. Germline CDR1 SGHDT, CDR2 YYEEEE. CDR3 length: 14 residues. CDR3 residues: CASSLGTGLYEQYF. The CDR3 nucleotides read TGTGCCAGCAGCTTGGGGACAGGGTTATACGAGCAGTACTTC.

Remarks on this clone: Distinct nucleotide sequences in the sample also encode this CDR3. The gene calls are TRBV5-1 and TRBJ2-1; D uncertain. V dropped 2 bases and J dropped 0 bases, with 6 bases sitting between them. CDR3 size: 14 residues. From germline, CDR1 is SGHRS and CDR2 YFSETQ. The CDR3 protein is CASSLRSSYNEQFF. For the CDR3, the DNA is TGCGCCAGCAGCTTACGGTCCTCCTACAATGAGCAGTTCTTC.

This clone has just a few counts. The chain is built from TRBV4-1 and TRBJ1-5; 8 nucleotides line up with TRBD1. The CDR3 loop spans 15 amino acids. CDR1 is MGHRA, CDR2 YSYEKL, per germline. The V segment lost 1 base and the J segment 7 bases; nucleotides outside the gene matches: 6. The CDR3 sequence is CASSQAAGGGQPQHF. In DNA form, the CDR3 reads TGCGCCAGCAGCCAAGCGGCAGGGGGCGGGCAGCCCCAGCATTTT.